These 17 T cell receptor beta chains came from one sample sequenced in a study of Ad26.COV2.S vaccination and SARS-CoV-2 variants. Here immunoSEQ multiplex PCR was the method, and the copy in TCRdb shows in-frame clones only, minus some. The sample records about 440,000 clones, about 92% being singletons. As to treatment: 19 received Ad26.COV2.S at low or high dose, single or two shots; about 5 received placebo; per-sample allocation not given. At day 63 after the first vaccine or placebo injection, samples were drawn. Specimen: peripheral blood, collected in a trial of Ad26.COV2.S vaccine versus placebo. The source of these receptors is a person between 18 and 65 years old who received the Ad26.COV2.S COVID-19 vaccine or a placebo.

This clone occurred once. In DNA, the CDR3 is TGTGCCAGCAGTTTGCAGGGGATCGATTACAATGAGCAGTTCTTC. Protein: CASSLQGIDYNEQFF. The chain couples TRBV27 to TRBJ2-1; weak D call: TRBD1 (6 bases). V was cut by 3 bases and J by 4 bases, with 13 bases left in between. There are 15 residues in the CDR3. CDR1 is MNHEY and CDR2 is SMNVEV in the germline V gene (reference sequence).

V is TRBV28 and J is TRBJ1-5; weak D call: TRBD1 (5 bases). The germline V gene has CDR1 MDHEN and CDR2 SYDVKM. The CDR3 has 14 amino acids. Between the trimmed V and J ends, which lost 4 bases and 3 bases, there was a span of 10 bases. DNA for the CDR3: TGTGCCAGCAGTTGGGGGGGTAACAATCAGCCCCAGCATTTT. Translating it yields CASSWGGNNQPQHF.

The rearrangement uses TRBV28 and TRBJ2-1; TRBD2 aligns across 11 bases. The junction had 9 bases not matched to a gene; V was cut back by 4 bases and J by 7 bases. The CDR3 length is 16 residues. Per germline, CDR1 MDHEN and CDR2 SYDVKM. The chain's CDR3 is CASSSPGLAVRNEQFF. In DNA, the CDR3 is TGTGCCAGCAGTTCCCCGGGACTAGCGGTTAGAAATGAGCAGTTCTTC.

The chain combines TRBV13 with TRBJ2-7; 7 bases agree with TRBD2. Losses at the gene ends were 5 bases for V and 3 bases for J; bases not matched to a gene: 10. Germline CDR1 and CDR2: PRHDT and FYEKMQ (reference sequence). The CDR3 runs 15 residues. DNA of the CDR3: TGTGCCAGCAGCAAGAGATGGCCTAGCGGCTACGAGCAGTACTTC. It specifies CASSKRWPSGYEQYF. Drawing the rest from reference TRBV13 and TRBJ2-7, the complete variable domain is AAGVIQSPRHLIKEKRETATLKCYPIPRHDTVYWYQQGPGQDPQFLISFYEKMQSDKGSIPDRFSAQQFSDYHSELNMSSLELGDSALYFCASSKRWPSGYEQYFGPGTRLTVT.

V and J are TRBV9 and TRBJ2-7, with 8 bases that match TRBD1. Looked up from germline, CDR1 is SGDLS and CDR2 is YYNGEE. There are 14 residues in the CDR3. With 4 bases clipped from V and 11 bases from J, the junction kept 14 bases outside the gene matches. CDR3 in DNA: TGTGCCAGCAGCCCGACGACAGGGGCCCAGACCAAGTACTTC. The encoded protein is CASSPTTGAQTKYF.

The rearrangement joins TRBV3-1 (or the pseudogene TRBV3-2) to TRBJ2-7, with D uncertain. Germline CDR1 LGHDT, CDR2 YNNKEL (reference sequence). This CDR3 region has 13 residues. V was pared by 0 bases and J by 8 bases, with 11 bases between. The CDR3 spells CASSQDVGAQQYF. CDR3 nucleotide sequence: TGTGCCAGCAGCCAAGATGTGGGCGCACAGCAGTACTTC.

The J gene is TRBJ2-5, the V gene TRBV10-3; 9 positions agree with TRBD1. Per germline, CDR1 ENHRY and CDR2 SYGVKD. The CDR3 extends over 13 amino acids. J lost 5 bases, V lost 8 bases, and 6 bases had no gene match. CDR3 DNA: TGTGCCATCTCAGGACAGGGGTTTGAGACCCAGTACTTC. This gives the protein CAISGQGFETQYF.

The chain recombines TRBV4-3 with TRBJ2-5; no reliable D call. The V gene's germline CDR1 is LGHNA and CDR2 YSLEER. V was clipped by 2 bases and J by 5 bases, with 6 bases between them. The CDR3 is made up of 12 amino acids. CDR3 sequence (DNA): TGCGCCAGCAGCCAAAGGAAGGAGACCCAGTACTTC. Its translation: CASSQRKETQYF.

This rearrangement joins TRBV9 to TRBJ2-2, with D possibly TRBD1 on 5 matching bases. The V gene's germline CDR1 is SGDLS and CDR2 YYNGEE. The V and J ends lost 4 bases and 2 bases respectively, with 9 bases between them. The CDR3 is made up of 14 amino acids. The CDR3 region is CASSPDSNTGELFF. Written as DNA, the CDR3 is TGTGCCAGCAGCCCTGACAGTAACACCGGGGAGCTGTTTTTT.

This clone was observed a handful of times. V usage is TRBV27 and J usage is TRBJ1-5, with 10 nucleotides matching TRBD1. The CDR3 is 17 residues long. Germline lookup yields CDR1 MNHEY and CDR2 SMNVEV (reference sequence). V lost 6 bases, J lost 3 bases, and 11 bases stayed unmatched. CDR3 amino acids: CASSQGQGYPSNQPQHF. CDR3 nucleotide sequence: TGTGCCAGCAGCCAGGGACAGGGGTACCCGTCCAATCAGCCCCAGCATTTT.

The genes are TRBV6-1 and TRBJ2-1; D unresolved. CDR3 length: 16 residues. The germline V gene encodes CDR1 MNHNS and CDR2 SASEGT. V gave up 4 bases and J gave up 8 bases, with 21 bases separating them. The CDR3 DNA is TGTGCCAGCAGTGTCCGATCCTGGGGAATTCAGGATGAGCAGTTCTTC. Residues: CASSVRSWGIQDEQFF.

This clone has just one count. The chain has TRBV18 and TRBJ1-5; 7 bases are a match to TRBD1. V dropped 5 bases and J dropped 5; count of bases not matched to a gene: 18. The CDR3 is made up of 18 amino acids. CDR1 is KGHSH and CDR2 is LQKENI in the germline V gene. CDR3 sequence: CASSSPIIQGKGDQPQHF. The CDR3 nucleotides read TGTGCCAGCTCATCCCCGATCATACAGGGGAAGGGGGATCAGCCCCAGCATTTT.

The V call is TRBV9, the J call TRBJ2-3; 15 nucleotides line up with TRBD2. This CDR3 has 21 amino acids. In germline, CDR1 is SGDLS, CDR2 YYNGEE. V lost 2 bases and J lost 2; bases outside the gene matches: 15. The CDR3 spells CASSVDGTSGRRPRVTDTQYF. Here the CDR3 DNA reads TGTGCCAGCAGCGTCGACGGGACTAGCGGGAGGAGGCCAAGGGTCACAGATACGCAGTATTTT.

V gene TRBV9 combines with J gene TRBJ2-7, with 9 bases lining up with TRBD2. Germline-derived CDR1 and CDR2 are SGDLS and YYNGEE. The CDR3 spans 16 residues. V shed 3 bases and J 1 base; nucleotides not matched to a gene: 8. CDR3 residues: CASSGLAVGGSYEQYF. The CDR3 DNA sequence: TGTGCCAGCAGCGGACTAGCGGTGGGGGGGTCCTACGAGCAGTACTTC.

The V call is TRBV5-1, the J call TRBJ1-5; D not resolved. This CDR3 region has 15 residues. V was trimmed by 2 bases and J by 5 bases, leaving 14 bases between them. Germline-derived CDR1 and CDR2 are SGHRS and YFSETQ. For the CDR3, the DNA is TGCGCCAGCAGCTTTATTCGCGGCTTGGATCAGCCCCAGCATTTT. Its protein is CASSFIRGLDQPQHF.

The rearrangement links TRBV5-6 to TRBJ1-6, with 8 bases aligning to TRBD1. Trimming took 2 bases from V and 9 from J; bases not matched to a gene: 7. Germline V gene data show CDR1 as SGHDT and CDR2 as YYEEEE. The CDR3 sequence is 15 residues long. The CDR3 sequence is CASSLSQGASSPLHF. CDR3 bases: TGTGCCAGCAGCTTAAGTCAGGGGGCGAGTTCACCCCTCCACTTT.

This clone showed up just once. The J gene is TRBJ1-4, the V gene TRBV7-9, with 11 bases identical to TRBD1. The trim removed 4 bases at V and 5 bases at J, leaving 3 bases unmatched. The CDR3 totals 15 residues. The germline gives CDR1 SEHNR, CDR2 FQNEAQ (reference sequence). The DNA for the CDR3 is TGTGCCAGCAGCTCTGGGGACAGGGGGAATGAAAAACTGTTTTTT. Its translation is CASSSGDRGNEKLFF.